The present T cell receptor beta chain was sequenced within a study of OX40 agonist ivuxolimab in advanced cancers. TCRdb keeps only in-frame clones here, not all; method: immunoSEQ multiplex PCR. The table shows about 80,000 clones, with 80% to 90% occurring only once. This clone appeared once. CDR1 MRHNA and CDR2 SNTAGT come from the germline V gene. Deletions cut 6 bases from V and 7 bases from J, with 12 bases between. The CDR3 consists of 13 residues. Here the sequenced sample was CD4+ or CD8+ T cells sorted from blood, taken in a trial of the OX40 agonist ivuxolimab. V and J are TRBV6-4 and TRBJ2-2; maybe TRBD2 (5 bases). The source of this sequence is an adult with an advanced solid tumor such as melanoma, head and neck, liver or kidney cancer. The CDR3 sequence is CASRGRGNGELFF. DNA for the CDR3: TGTGCCAGCAGGGGGAGAGGGAACGGGGAGCTGTTTTTT.